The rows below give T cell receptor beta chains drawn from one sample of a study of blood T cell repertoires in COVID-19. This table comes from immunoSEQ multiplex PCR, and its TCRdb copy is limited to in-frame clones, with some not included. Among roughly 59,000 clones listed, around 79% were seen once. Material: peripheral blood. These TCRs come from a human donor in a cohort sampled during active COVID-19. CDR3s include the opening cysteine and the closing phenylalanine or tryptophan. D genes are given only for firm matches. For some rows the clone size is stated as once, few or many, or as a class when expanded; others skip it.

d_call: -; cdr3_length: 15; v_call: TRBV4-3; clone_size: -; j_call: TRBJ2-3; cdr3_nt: TGCGCCAGCAGCCAAGCGTTATCAGGGCCTGATACGCAGTATTTT; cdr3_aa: CASSQALSGPDTQYF
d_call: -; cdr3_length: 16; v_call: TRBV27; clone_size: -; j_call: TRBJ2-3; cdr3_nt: TGTGCCAGCAGGGCGGAGAGTTCTCCTAGCACAGATACGCAGTATTTT; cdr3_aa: CASRAESSPSTDTQYF
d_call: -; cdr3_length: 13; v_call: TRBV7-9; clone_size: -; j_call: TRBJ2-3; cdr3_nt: TGTGCCAGCAGCTTTAGTACGACAGATACGCAGTATTTT; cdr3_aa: CASSFSTTDTQYF
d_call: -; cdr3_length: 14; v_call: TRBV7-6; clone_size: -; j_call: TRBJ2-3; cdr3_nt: TGTGCCAGCAGCTTAGCGGGAGGCACAGATACGCAGTATTTT; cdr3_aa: CASSLAGGTDTQYF
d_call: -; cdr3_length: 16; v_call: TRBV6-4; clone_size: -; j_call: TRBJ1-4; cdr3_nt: TGTGCCAGCAGTGACCCCAAACGGGCAACTAATGAAAAACTGTTTTTT; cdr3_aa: CASSDPKRATNEKLFF
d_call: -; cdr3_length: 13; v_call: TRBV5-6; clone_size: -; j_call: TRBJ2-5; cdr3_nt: TGTGCCAGCAGCCCGGGAACCAGTAAGACCCAGTACTTC; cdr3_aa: CASSPGTSKTQYF
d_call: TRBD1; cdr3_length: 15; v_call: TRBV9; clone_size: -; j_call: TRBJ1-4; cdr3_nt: TGTGCCAGCAGCGTAGGACAGGGGCCAAGGGAAAAACTGTTTTTT; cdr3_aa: CASSVGQGPREKLFF
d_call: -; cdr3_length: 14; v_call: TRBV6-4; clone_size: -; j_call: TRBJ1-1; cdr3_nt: TGTGCCAGCAGTAGTAGACGAGGGAACACTGAAGCTTTCTTT; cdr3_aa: CASSSRRGNTEAFF
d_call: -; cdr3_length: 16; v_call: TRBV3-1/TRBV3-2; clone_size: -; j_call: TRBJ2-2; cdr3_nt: TGTGCCAGCAGCCAGGAACCGGACAGTAAGTCTGGGGAGCTGTTTTTT; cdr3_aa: CASSQEPDSKSGELFF
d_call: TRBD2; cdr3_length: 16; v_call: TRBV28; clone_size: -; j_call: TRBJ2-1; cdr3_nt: TGTGCCAGCAGCCCTGTTGGGGGGGAATCCTACAATGAGCAGTTCTTC; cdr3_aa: CASSPVGGESYNEQFF
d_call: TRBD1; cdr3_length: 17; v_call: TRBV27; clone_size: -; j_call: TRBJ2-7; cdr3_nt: TGTGCCAGCAGACCAGTAATGGACAGGAGCCCCTCCTACGAGCAGTACTTC; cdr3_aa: CASRPVMDRSPSYEQYF
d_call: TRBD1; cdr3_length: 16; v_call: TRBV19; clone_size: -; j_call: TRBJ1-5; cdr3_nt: TGTGCCAGTAGTCGCAGGGGGCGGCGGGGCAATCAGCCCCAGCATTTT; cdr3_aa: CASSRRGRRGNQPQHF
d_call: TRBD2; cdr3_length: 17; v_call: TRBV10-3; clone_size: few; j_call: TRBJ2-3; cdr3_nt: TGTGCCATCAGCCTAGCGGGAGGGCCTAGGCCCACAGATACGCAGTATTTT; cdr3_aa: CAISLAGGPRPTDTQYF
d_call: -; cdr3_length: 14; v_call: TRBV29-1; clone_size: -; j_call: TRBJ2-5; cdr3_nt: TGCAGCGTTGTATCTATGGGAGGCCCGGAGACCCAGTACTTC; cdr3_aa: CSVVSMGGPETQYF
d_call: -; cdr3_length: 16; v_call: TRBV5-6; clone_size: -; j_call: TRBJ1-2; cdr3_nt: TGTGCCAGCAGCTTGTGGTCCCAGGGCAAACACTATGGCTACACCTTC; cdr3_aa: CASSLWSQGKHYGYTF
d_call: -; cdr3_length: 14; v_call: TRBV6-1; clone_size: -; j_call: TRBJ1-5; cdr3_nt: TGTGCCAGCAGTGATCCTCAGGGTTGGCAGCCCCAGCATTTT; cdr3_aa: CASSDPQGWQPQHF
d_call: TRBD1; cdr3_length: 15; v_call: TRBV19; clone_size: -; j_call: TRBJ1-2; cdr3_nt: TGTGCCAGTAGCAGAACAGGGGTGATGAACTATGGCTACACCTTC; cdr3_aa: CASSRTGVMNYGYTF
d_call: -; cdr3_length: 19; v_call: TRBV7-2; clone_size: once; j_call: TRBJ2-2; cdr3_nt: TGTGCCAGCAGCGCCCGGCGGACAGCGTCGTTAATTAACACCGGGGAGCTGTTTTTT; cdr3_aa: CASSARRTASLINTGELFF
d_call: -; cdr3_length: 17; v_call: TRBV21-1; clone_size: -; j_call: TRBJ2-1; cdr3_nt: TGTGCCAGCAGCAAGAGGGGGAAACAGGGGGCCATCAATGAGCAGTTCTTC; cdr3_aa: CASSKRGKQGAINEQFF
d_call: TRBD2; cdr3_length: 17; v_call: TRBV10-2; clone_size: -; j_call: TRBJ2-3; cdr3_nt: TGCGCCAGCAGTGAAACGCGGTTAGCGGGAGGGATAGATACGCAGTATTTT; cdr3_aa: CASSETRLAGGIDTQYF
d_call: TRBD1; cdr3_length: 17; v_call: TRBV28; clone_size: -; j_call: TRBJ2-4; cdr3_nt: TGTGCCAGCAGTTTATCCGGGACAGGGGTAGCCAAAAACATTCAGTACTTC; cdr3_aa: CASSLSGTGVAKNIQYF
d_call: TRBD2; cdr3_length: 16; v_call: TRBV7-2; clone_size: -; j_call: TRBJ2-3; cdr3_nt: TGTGCCAGCAGCTTAGACCCAGCGGGAAGGGCAGATACGCAGTATTTT; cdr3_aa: CASSLDPAGRADTQYF
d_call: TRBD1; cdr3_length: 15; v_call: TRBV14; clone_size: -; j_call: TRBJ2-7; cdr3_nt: TGTGCCAGCAGCCACGGGACAGGGGGCAGGAACGAGCAGTACTTC; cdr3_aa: CASSHGTGGRNEQYF
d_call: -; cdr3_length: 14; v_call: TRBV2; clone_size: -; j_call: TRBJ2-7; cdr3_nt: TGTGCCAGCAGTGATCGGAGGGGGCAAAGCGAGCAGTACTTC; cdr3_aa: CASSDRRGQSEQYF
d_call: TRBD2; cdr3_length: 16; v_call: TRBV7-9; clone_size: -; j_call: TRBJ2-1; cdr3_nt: TGTGCCAGCAGCTTAAGAGCGGGAGGTTCCTACAATGAGCAGTTCTTC; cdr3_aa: CASSLRAGGSYNEQFF
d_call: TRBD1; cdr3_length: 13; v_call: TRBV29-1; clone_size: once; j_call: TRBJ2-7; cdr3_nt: TGCAGCGTTCAAATAACAGGGGGCTACGAGCAGTACTTC; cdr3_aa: CSVQITGGYEQYF
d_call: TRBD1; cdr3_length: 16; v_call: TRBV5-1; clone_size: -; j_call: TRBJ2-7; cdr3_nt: TGCGCCAGCAGCTTGGGGGGACAGGGAGTTTACTACGAGCAGTACTTC; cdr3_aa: CASSLGGQGVYYEQYF